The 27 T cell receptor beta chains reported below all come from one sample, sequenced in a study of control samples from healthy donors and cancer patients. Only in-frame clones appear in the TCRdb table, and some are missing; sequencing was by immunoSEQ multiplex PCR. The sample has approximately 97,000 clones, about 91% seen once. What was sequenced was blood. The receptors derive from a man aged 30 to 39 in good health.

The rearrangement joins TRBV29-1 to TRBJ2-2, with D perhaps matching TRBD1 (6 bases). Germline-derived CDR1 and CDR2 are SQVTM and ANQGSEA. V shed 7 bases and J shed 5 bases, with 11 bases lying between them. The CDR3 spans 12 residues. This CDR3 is CSGYRETGELFF. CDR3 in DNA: TGCAGCGGTTACAGGGAAACCGGGGAGCTGTTTTTT.

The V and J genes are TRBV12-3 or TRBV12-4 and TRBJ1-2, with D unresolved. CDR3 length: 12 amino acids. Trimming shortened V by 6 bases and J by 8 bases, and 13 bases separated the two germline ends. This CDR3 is CASRLAVGGYTF. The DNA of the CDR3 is TGTGCCAGCAGGTTGGCAGTCGGAGGCTACACCTTC.

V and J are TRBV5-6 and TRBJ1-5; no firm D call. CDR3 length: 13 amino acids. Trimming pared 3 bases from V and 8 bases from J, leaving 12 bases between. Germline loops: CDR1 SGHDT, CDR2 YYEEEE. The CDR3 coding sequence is TGTGCCAGCAGCTGGGCCCGAGGCGAGCCCCAGCATTTT. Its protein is CASSWARGEPQHF.

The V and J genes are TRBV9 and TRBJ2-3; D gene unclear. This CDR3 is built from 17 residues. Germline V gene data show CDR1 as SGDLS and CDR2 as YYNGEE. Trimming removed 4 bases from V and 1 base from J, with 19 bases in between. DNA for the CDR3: TGTGCCAGCAGCCTCCCATCCTACGGTACCCGCACAGATACGCAGTATTTT. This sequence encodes CASSLPSYGTRTDTQYF.

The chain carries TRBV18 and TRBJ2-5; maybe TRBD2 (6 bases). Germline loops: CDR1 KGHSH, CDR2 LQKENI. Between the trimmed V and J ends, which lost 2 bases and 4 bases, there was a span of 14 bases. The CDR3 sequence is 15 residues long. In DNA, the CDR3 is TGTGCCAGCTCACCATGGACGGGAGAAGGAGAGACCCAGTACTTC. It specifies CASSPWTGEGETQYF.

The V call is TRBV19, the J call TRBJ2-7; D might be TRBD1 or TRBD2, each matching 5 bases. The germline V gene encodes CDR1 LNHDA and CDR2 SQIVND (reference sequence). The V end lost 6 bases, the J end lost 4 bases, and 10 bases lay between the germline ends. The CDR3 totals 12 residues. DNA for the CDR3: TGTGCCAGTAGCCAGGGAGAATACGAGCAGTACTTC. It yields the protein CASSQGEYEQYF.

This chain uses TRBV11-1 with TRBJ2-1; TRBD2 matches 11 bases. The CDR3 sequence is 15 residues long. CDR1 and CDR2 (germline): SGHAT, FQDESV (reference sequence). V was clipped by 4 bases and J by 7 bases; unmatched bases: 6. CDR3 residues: CASSSTSGAQNEQFF. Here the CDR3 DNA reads TGTGCCAGCAGCTCGACTAGCGGGGCCCAAAATGAGCAGTTCTTC.

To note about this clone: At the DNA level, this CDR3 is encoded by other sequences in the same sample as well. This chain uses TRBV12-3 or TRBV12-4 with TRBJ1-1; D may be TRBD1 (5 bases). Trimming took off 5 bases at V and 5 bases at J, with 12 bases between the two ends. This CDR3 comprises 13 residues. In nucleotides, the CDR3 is TGTGCCAGCAGTCAGGGTAGGAAGACTGAAGCTTTCTTT. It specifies CASSQGRKTEAFF.

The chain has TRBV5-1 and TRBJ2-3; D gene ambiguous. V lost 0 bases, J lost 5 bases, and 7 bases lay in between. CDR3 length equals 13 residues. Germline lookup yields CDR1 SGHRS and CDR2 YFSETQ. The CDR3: CASSLGSGDTQYF. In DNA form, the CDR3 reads TGCGCCAGCAGCTTGGGGTCGGGAGATACGCAGTATTTT.

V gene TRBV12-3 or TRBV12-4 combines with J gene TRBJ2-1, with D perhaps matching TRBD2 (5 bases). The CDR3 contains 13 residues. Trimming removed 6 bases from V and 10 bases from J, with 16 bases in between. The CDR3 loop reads CASSHPLWREQFF. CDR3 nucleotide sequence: TGTGCCAGCAGCCACCCCTTGTGGAGGGAGCAGTTCTTC.

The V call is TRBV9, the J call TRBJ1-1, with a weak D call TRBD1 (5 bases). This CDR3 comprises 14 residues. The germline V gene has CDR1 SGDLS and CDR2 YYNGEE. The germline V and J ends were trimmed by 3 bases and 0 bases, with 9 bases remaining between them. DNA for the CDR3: TGTGCCAGCAGCGGGGACGGAATGAACACTGAAGCTTTCTTT. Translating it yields CASSGDGMNTEAFF.

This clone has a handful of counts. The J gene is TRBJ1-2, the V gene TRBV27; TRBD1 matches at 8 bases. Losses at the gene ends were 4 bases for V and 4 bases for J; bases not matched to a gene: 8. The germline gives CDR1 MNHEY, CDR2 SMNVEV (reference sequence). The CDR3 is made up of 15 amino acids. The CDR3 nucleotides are TGTGCCAGCAGTTCCAGGCAGGGGGCTGTCTATGGCTACACCTTC. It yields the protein CASSSRQGAVYGYTF.

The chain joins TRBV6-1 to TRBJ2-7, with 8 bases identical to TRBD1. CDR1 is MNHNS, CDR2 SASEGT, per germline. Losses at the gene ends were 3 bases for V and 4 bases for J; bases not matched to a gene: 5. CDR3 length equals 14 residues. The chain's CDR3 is CASSEAGGWYEQYF. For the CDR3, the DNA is TGTGCCAGCAGTGAGGCAGGGGGCTGGTACGAGCAGTACTTC.

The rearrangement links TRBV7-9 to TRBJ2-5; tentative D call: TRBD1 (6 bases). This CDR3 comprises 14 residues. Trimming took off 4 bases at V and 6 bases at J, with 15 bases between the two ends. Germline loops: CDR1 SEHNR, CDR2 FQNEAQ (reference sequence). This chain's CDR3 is CASSSSQGQKTQYF. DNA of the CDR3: TGTGCCAGCAGCTCCTCACAGGGTCAGAAGACCCAGTACTTC.

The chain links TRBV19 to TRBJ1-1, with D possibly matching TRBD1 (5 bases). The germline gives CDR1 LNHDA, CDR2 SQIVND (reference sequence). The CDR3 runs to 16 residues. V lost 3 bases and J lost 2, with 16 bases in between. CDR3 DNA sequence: TGTGCCAGTAGTATTAGTCCTCAGGGAGGCAACACTGAAGCTTTCTTT. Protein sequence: CASSISPQGGNTEAFF.

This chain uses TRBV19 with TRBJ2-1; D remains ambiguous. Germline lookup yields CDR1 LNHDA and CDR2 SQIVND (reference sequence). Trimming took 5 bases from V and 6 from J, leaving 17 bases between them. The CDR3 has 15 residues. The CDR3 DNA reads TGTGCCAGTAGTCCCCAATTTAAAGGGCTCAATGAGCAGTTCTTC. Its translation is CASSPQFKGLNEQFF.

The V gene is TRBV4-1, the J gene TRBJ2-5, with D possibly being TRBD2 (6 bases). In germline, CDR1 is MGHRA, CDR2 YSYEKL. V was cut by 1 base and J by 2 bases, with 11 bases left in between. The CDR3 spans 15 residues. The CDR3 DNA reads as TGCGCCAGCAGCCAAGGATGGGGAGGACAAGAGACCCAGTACTTC. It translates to CASSQGWGGQETQYF.

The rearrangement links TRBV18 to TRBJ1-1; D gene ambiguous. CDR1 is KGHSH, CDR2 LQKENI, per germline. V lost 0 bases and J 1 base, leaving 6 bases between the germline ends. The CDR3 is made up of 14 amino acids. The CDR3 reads CASSPPGGNTEAFF. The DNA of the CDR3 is TGTGCCAGCTCACCACCCGGCGGGAACACTGAAGCTTTCTTT. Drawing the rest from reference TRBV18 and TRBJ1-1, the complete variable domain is NAGVMQNPRHLVRRRGQEARLRCSPMKGHSHVYWYRQLPEEGLKFMVYLQKENIIDESGMPKERFSAEFPKEGPSILRIQQVVRGDSAAYFCASSPPGGNTEAFFGQGTRLTVV.

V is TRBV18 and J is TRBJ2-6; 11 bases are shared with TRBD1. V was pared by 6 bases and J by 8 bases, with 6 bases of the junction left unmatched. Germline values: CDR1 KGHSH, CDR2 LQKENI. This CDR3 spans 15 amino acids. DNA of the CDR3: TGTGCCAGCTCCCGGGGACAGGGGGTGACCAACGTCCTGACTTTC. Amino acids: CASSRGQGVTNVLTF.

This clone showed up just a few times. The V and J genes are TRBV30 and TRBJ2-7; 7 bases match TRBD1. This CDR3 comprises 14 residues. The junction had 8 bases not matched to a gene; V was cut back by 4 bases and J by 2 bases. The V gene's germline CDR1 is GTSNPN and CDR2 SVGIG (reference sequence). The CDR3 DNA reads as TGTGCCTGGAATTACGCGGACAGGACCTACGAGCAGTACTTC. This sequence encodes CAWNYADRTYEQYF.

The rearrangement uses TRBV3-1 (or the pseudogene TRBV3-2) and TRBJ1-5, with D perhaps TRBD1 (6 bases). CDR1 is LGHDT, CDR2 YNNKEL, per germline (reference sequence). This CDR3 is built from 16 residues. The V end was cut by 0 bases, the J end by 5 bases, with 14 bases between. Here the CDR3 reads CASSQDHRVGDQPQHF. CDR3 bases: TGTGCCAGCAGCCAAGATCACAGGGTGGGCGATCAGCCCCAGCATTTT.

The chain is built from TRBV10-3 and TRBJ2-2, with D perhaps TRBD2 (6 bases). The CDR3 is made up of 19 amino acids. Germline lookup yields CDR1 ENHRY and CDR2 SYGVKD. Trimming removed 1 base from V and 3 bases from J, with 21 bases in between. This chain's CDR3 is CAISECAPLWGEDTGELFF. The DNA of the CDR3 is TGTGCCATCAGTGAGTGCGCACCCTTGTGGGGGGAGGACACCGGGGAGCTGTTTTTT.

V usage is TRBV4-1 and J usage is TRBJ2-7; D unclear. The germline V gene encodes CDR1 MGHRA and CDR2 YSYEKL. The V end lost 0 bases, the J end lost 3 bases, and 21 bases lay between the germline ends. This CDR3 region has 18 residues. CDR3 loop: CASSQDSVWYSFYYEQYF. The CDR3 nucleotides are TGCGCCAGCAGCCAAGATTCGGTTTGGTACAGCTTTTACTACGAGCAGTACTTC.

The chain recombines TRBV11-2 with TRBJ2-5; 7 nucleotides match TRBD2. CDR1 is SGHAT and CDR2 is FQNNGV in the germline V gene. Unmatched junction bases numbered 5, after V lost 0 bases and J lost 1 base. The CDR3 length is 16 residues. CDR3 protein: CASSLDRLAAQETQYF. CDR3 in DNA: TGTGCCAGCAGCTTAGATAGGCTAGCGGCCCAAGAGACCCAGTACTTC.

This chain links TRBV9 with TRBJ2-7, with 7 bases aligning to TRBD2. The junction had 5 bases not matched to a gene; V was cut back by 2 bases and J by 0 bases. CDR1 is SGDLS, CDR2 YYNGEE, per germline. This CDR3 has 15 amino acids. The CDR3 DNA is TGTGCCAGCAGCGTTTCTAGCGGACACTCCTACGAGCAGTACTTC. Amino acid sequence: CASSVSSGHSYEQYF.

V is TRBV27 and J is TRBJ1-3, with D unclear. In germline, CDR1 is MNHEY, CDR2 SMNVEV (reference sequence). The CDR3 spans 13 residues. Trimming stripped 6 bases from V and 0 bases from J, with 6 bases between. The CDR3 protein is CASSRSSGNTIYF. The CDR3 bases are TGTGCCAGCAGCAGAAGCTCTGGAAACACCATATATTTT.

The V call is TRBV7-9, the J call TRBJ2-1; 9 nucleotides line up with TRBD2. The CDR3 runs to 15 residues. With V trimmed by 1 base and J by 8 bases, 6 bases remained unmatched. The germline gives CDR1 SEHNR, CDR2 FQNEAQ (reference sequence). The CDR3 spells CASSLGGGRAYEQFF. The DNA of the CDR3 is TGTGCCAGCAGCTTAGGGGGCGGGAGGGCCTATGAGCAGTTCTTC.